What follows are 21 T cell receptor beta chains derived from one specimen sequenced in a study of blood T cell repertoires in COVID-19. Clones were read by immunoSEQ multiplex PCR, and TCRdb kept only the in-frame ones, dropping some. The sample lists tens of thousands of clones; roughly 89% were seen once. The specimen was peripheral blood. These receptors were collected from a man aged 50 to 60 with acute or convalescent COVID-19.

The table lists this clone with a count of one. V gene TRBV5-4 combines with J gene TRBJ2-7; perhaps TRBD1 as D (5 bases). V dropped 4 bases and J dropped 6 bases, with 11 bases sitting between them. The CDR3 has 12 amino acids. Germline-derived CDR1 and CDR2 are SGHNT and YYREEE (reference sequence). The CDR3 sequence: CASSGRVGEQYF. The CDR3 DNA follows: TGTGCCAGCAGCGGCAGGGTAGGCGAGCAGTACTTC.

The CDR3, as DNA: TGTGCCAGCAGTGCAGGGACAGGCGGCTACGAGCAGTACTTC. As protein: CASSAGTGGYEQYF. The chain has TRBV11-3 and TRBJ2-7; 8 bases line up with TRBD1. The CDR3 has 14 amino acids. Germline-derived CDR1 and CDR2 are SGHNT and YENEEA. V dropped 6 bases and J dropped 3; count of bases not matched to a gene: 7.

This clone qualifies as medium-sized. The rearrangement uses TRBV9 and TRBJ2-6; TRBD1 might be the D (5 bases). Germline V gene data show CDR1 as SGDLS and CDR2 as YYNGEE. V lost 1 base and J lost 1, with 9 bases in between. This CDR3 spans 16 amino acids. CDR3 DNA: TGTGCCAGCAGCGTACCCAGGGATTCTGGGGCCAACGTCCTGACTTTC. Protein product: CASSVPRDSGANVLTF.

This chain joins TRBV2 and TRBJ1-1; D not certain. Germline loops: CDR1 SNHLY, CDR2 FYNNEI. The V end lost 4 bases, the J end lost 9 bases, and 21 bases lay between the germline ends. CDR3 length: 15 amino acids. CDR3 coding DNA: TGTGCCAGCAGTGGCTTAGGCGGGAATTTCGGCAAAGCTTTCTTT. This translates into CASSGLGGNFGKAFF.

CDR3 nucleotide sequence: TGTGCCAGCAGCCAACCAGGAGGACGTAGCTCCTACGAGCAGTACTTC. It encodes CASSQPGGRSSYEQYF. The J gene is TRBJ2-7, the V gene TRBV11-2, with a tentative D call TRBD2 (5 bases). Deletions cut 5 bases from V and 0 bases from J, with 17 bases between. CDR1 is SGHAT, CDR2 FQNNGV, per germline. The CDR3 contains 16 residues.

CDR3 sequence (DNA): TGTGCCAGCAGCCAAGGCCCGCTAAGGGGTTATCAGCCCCAGCATTTT. Protein: CASSQGPLRGYQPQHF. This rearrangement joins TRBV3-1 (or the pseudogene TRBV3-2) to TRBJ1-5; D might be TRBD1 (5 bases). V was cut by 1 base and J by 5 bases, with 15 bases left in between. The germline V gene encodes CDR1 LGHDT and CDR2 YNNKEL (reference sequence). The CDR3 runs to 16 residues.

The chain is built from TRBV11-3 and TRBJ2-1; 8 bases fit TRBD2. Germline loops: CDR1 SGHNT, CDR2 YENEEA. V gave up 1 base and J gave up 4 bases; unmatched junction bases: 3. The CDR3 loop spans 15 amino acids. Written as DNA, the CDR3 is TGTGCCAGCAGCTTAGGTCTAGCGGGTTACAATGAGCAGTTCTTC. Residues: CASSLGLAGYNEQFF.

V is TRBV4-3 and J is TRBJ1-1; a possible D gene is TRBD1 (5 bases). Germline V gives CDR1 LGHNA, CDR2 YSLEER. Trimming left V 4 bases short and J 0 bases short, with 15 bases between. The CDR3 runs 16 residues. The CDR3 protein is CASSPGVGSLNTEAFF. CDR3 nucleotide sequence: TGCGCCAGCAGCCCGGGGGTTGGGTCGCTGAACACTGAAGCTTTCTTT.

The V call is TRBV18, the J call TRBJ1-3, with 10 bases matching TRBD1. This CDR3 has 16 amino acids. Germline V gene lookup returns CDR1 KGHSH and CDR2 LQKENI. V lost 4 bases to trimming and J lost 0 bases; unmatched junction nucleotides: 3. The CDR3 here is CASSQGQGGSGNTIYF. CDR3 DNA: TGTGCCAGCTCACAAGGACAGGGGGGCTCTGGAAACACCATATATTTT.

V gene TRBV27 combines with J gene TRBJ2-3; 8 bases line up with TRBD2. The CDR3 has 15 residues. With 7 bases clipped from V and 5 bases from J, the junction kept 11 bases outside the gene matches. CDR1 MNHEY and CDR2 SMNVEV come from the germline V gene (reference sequence). The CDR3 sequence: CASTWAGGAGDTQYF. The CDR3 coding sequence is TGTGCCAGCACCTGGGCGGGGGGCGCGGGAGATACGCAGTATTTT.

The V gene is TRBV24-1, the J gene TRBJ2-1; 9 bases map to TRBD2. The CDR3 length is 17 residues. Trimming removed 2 bases from V and 4 bases from J; junction bases left unmatched: 8. The V gene's germline CDR1 is KGHDR and CDR2 SFDVKD. In nucleotides, the CDR3 is TGTGCCACCAGTGATTCGGCGGGAGGGCTGTTATACAATGAGCAGTTCTTC. It is translated as CATSDSAGGLLYNEQFF.

V usage is TRBV30 and J usage is TRBJ1-6, with D perhaps TRBD1 (5 bases). Germline V gives CDR1 GTSNPN, CDR2 SVGIG (reference sequence). The CDR3 covers 17 residues. Deletions cut 4 bases from V and 0 bases from J, with 16 bases between. The CDR3 loop reads CAWNLGRPGSYNSPLHF. CDR3 DNA sequence: TGTGCCTGGAATTTGGGGCGCCCCGGCTCCTATAATTCACCCCTCCACTTT.

This clone has a handful of counts. This chain uses TRBV6-1 with TRBJ1-5; 8 nucleotides match TRBD1. CDR3 size: 17 residues. With V trimmed by 4 bases and J by 0 bases, 8 bases remained unmatched. Germline loops: CDR1 MNHNS, CDR2 SASEGT. The CDR3 nucleotides are TGTGCCAGCAGTGCGCGACAGGGGACATATAGCAATCAGCCCCAGCATTTT. Encoded protein: CASSARQGTYSNQPQHF.

The chain combines TRBV30 with TRBJ1-1, with D possibly TRBD1 on 6 matching bases. The CDR3 runs to 14 residues. V dropped 3 bases and J dropped 2 bases, with 13 bases sitting between them. Germline V gene data show CDR1 as GTSNPN and CDR2 as SVGIG (reference sequence). The CDR3 coding sequence is TGTGCCTGGAGGGGGCTGGGGGCAAACACTGAAGCTTTCTTT. Translation: CAWRGLGANTEAFF.

The chain joins TRBV9 to TRBJ2-1; 14 bases map to TRBD2. V trimming: 3 bases; J trimming: 7 bases; junction bases outside the gene matches: 3. The CDR3 length is 15 residues. The germline V gene has CDR1 SGDLS and CDR2 YYNGEE. CDR3 loop: CASSGGLAGVNEQFF. CDR3 in DNA: TGTGCCAGCAGCGGGGGACTAGCGGGAGTGAATGAGCAGTTCTTC. Combining the CDR3 with reference TRBV9 and TRBJ2-1 gives the whole variable domain DSGVTQTPKHLITATGQRVTLRCSPRSGDLSVYWYQQSLDQGLQFLIQYYNGEERAKGNILERFSAQQFPDLHSELNLSSLELGDSALYFCASSGGLAGVNEQFFGPGTRLTVL.

The CDR3 loop reads CASSSSGGDTQYF. CDR3 bases: TGTGCCAGCAGCTCCTCCGGAGGGGATACGCAGTATTTT. The rearrangement uses TRBV7-3 and TRBJ2-3; weak D call: TRBD2 (6 bases). Trimming stripped 4 bases from V and 6 bases from J, with 11 bases between. The CDR3 loop spans 13 amino acids. Germline CDR1 and CDR2: SGHTA and FQGTGA.

The CDR3 bases are TGTGCCAGCAGTTTATCTACCCTAGACACCGGGGAGCTGTTTTTT. This gives the protein CASSLSTLDTGELFF. J is TRBJ2-2 and V is TRBV27; D remains unclear. Germline CDR1 reads MNHEY; CDR2 reads SMNVEV (reference sequence). The CDR3 is 15 amino acids. Between the trimmed V and J ends, which lost 0 bases and 3 bases, there was a span of 8 bases.

This clone was detected once. This sequence joins TRBV6-5 and TRBJ2-5; 7 nucleotides align to TRBD1. This CDR3 is 14 amino acids long. Germline CDR1 reads MNHEY; CDR2 reads SVGAGI. After removal of 6 bases from V and 5 bases from J, the junction contained 9 bases not matched to a gene. CDR3 region: CASRTGTAFETQYF. CDR3 coding DNA: TGTGCCAGCAGAACCGGGACAGCTTTCGAGACCCAGTACTTC.

A few counts support this clone. The chain links TRBV30 to TRBJ1-1, with D perhaps matching TRBD1 (6 bases). In germline, CDR1 is GTSNPN, CDR2 SVGIG (reference sequence). Trimming left V 5 bases short and J 10 bases short, with 14 bases between. The CDR3 is 11 amino acids. As DNA, the CDR3 is TGTGCCTGGGCAGGGGTTCGGGGAGCTTTCTTT. Translating it yields CAWAGVRGAFF.

The chain recombines TRBV27 with TRBJ2-5; 8 bases match TRBD2. Germline trimming cut 8 bases from V and 2 bases from J; bases unmatched to any gene: 7. The V gene's germline CDR1 is MNHEY and CDR2 SMNVEV (reference sequence). The length of the CDR3 is 14 residues. CDR3: CASHPTGGQETQYF. As DNA, the CDR3 is TGTGCCAGCCACCCTACGGGGGGGCAAGAGACCCAGTACTTC.

The V call is TRBV4-2, the J call TRBJ1-5; TRBD1 aligns across 10 bases. CDR1 LGHNA and CDR2 YNFKEQ come from the germline V gene. The CDR3 is 18 residues long. Unmatched junction bases numbered 14, after V lost 4 bases and J lost 5 bases. The CDR3 protein is CASSPSNDGQGGYQPQHF. The CDR3 DNA reads TGTGCCAGCAGCCCATCTAACGACGGACAGGGGGGCTATCAGCCCCAGCATTTT.